One sample yielded the 11 T cell receptor beta chains listed below, sequenced in a study of blood T cells in healthy people across ages. Combining a sample-barcoded 5' primer with a J-beta primer mix, a second PCR ran for 7 to 11 cycles. TCRdb called the 5' RACE reads again in MiXCR, with one record for every CDR3 protein. In the table there are about 1,600,000 distinct CDR3 sequences, about 43% of which are singletons. The sequencing sample was made of blood. These receptors came from a woman younger than 35 in good health.

CDR3 protein: CASSLSGGTSAGDTQYF. CDR3 nucleotides: TGTGCCAGCAGCTTAAGTGGAGGGACTAGCGCCGGAGATACGCAGTATTTT. The chain couples TRBV7-2 to TRBJ2-3; 10 bases map to TRBD2. Germline-derived CDR1 and CDR2 are SGHTA and FQGNSA. The CDR3 is made up of 17 amino acids. Losses at the gene ends were 2 bases for V and 5 bases for J; bases not matched to a gene: 10.

This clonotype was recorded at least ten times. The chain has TRBV29-1 and TRBJ2-3; D is unclear. V lost 1 base and J 5 bases, leaving 13 bases between the germline ends. Germline V lookup: CDR1 SQVTM, CDR2 ANQGSEA. The CDR3 totals 14 residues. This CDR3 reads CSVEGGEEVDTQYF. DNA for the CDR3: TGCAGCGTTGAAGGAGGCGAGGAAGTAGATACGCAGTATTTT.

J is TRBJ1-2 and V is TRBV25-1, with TRBD1 matching over 9 bases. J was trimmed by 1 base and V by 4 bases; bases with no gene match: 4. The CDR3 is made up of 15 amino acids. Germline V gene lookup returns CDR1 MGHDK and CDR2 SYGVNS. CDR3 loop: CASSAGTGFNYGYTF. CDR3 DNA sequence: TGTGCCAGCAGTGCTGGGACAGGGTTTAACTATGGCTACACCTTC.

This clonotype was counted only a few times. The rearrangement uses TRBV10-3 and TRBJ1-3, with TRBD1 matching 9 bases. CDR1 is ENHRY, CDR2 SYGVKD, per germline. The V and J ends lost 6 bases and 0 bases, in that order; junction bases with no gene match: 6. The CDR3 is made up of 16 amino acids. The CDR3: CAIRQGATNSGNTIYF. Written as DNA, the CDR3 is TGTGCCATCAGACAGGGGGCCACTAACTCTGGAAACACCATATATTTT.

The chain joins TRBV7-2 to TRBJ1-5; D uncertain. V was clipped by 1 base and J by 0 bases, with 10 bases between them. CDR1 and CDR2 from the germline V gene are SGHTA and FQGNSA. This CDR3 is built from 16 residues. CDR3 bases: TGTGCCAGCAGCTTAGGGAGCGGCTATAGCAATCAGCCCCAGCATTTT. Its protein is CASSLGSGYSNQPQHF.

The chain employs TRBV20-1 and TRBJ2-1, with D unresolved. Trimming took 0 bases from V and 2 from J, leaving 11 bases between them. Germline lookup yields CDR1 DFQATT and CDR2 SNEGSKA (reference sequence). The CDR3 totals 15 residues. The CDR3 bases are TGCAGTGCTAGAGAAGCCCCCTCCGCCTACAATGAGCAGTTCTTC. It translates to CSAREAPSAYNEQFF.

This chain connects TRBV28 to TRBJ2-5; possibly TRBD1 for D (7 bases). In germline, CDR1 is MDHEN, CDR2 SYDVKM. V was cut by 2 bases and J by 7 bases, with 20 bases left in between. The CDR3 has 16 amino acids. Here the CDR3 reads CASSLAGTAAVRTQYF. The CDR3 bases are TGTGCCAGCAGTTTAGCGGGGACAGCGGCCGTGAGGACCCAGTACTTC.

The rearrangement links TRBV20-1 to TRBJ1-2; unclear D gene. The V and J ends lost 3 bases and 11 bases respectively, with 4 bases between them. CDR3 length: 8 amino acids. From germline, CDR1 is DFQATT and CDR2 SNEGSKA (reference sequence). CDR3 bases: TGCAGTGCTAGGGGTTACACCTTC. It translates to CSARGYTF.

This chain uses TRBV5-5 with TRBJ2-1; 14 nucleotides align to TRBD2. The length of the CDR3 is 16 residues. In germline, CDR1 is SGHKS, CDR2 YYEKEE (reference sequence). With V trimmed by 4 bases and J by 8 bases, 8 bases remained unmatched. DNA of the CDR3: TGTGCCAGCAGCCCCGGGACTAGCGGGAGTAGGGATGAGCAGTTCTTC. This translates into CASSPGTSGSRDEQFF.

The CDR3 DNA reads TGTGCCAGCAGTCGAAGTCAGCCCCAGCATTTT. Translated: CASSRSQPQHF. This sequence joins TRBV28 and TRBJ1-5, with D unresolved. Germline CDR1 is MDHEN and CDR2 is SYDVKM. V lost 5 bases to trimming and J lost 6 bases, with 5 bases between them. The CDR3 length is 11 residues.

There are a few counts of this clonotype. V usage is TRBV20-1 and J usage is TRBJ2-1; 7 bases are a match to TRBD2. The CDR3 loop spans 14 amino acids. Trimming at V came to 1 base and at J to 9 bases, leaving 9 bases not matched to a gene. CDR1 and CDR2 from the germline V gene are DFQATT and SNEGSKA (reference sequence). This chain's CDR3 is CSARGGGKGFEQFF. CDR3 in DNA: TGCAGTGCTAGAGGCGGGGGTAAGGGATTTGAGCAGTTCTTC.